The 13 T cell receptor beta chains below all came from one sample that was sequenced in a study of CD8+CD57+ T cells in acquired aplastic anemia. The template used for profiling TCR beta VDJ and CDR3 was genomic DNA. TCRdb processed the reads anew with MiXCR; each CDR3 protein has one entry. The sample has 150,000 to 200,000 distinct CDR3 sequences, under 75% seen once. The sequencing input was sorted CD4+, CD8+, or CD8+CD57+ T cells (not recorded which) from PBMCs. These receptors originate from a human donor in good health.

The chain recombines TRBV19 with TRBJ2-6; D call uncertain. The length of the CDR3 is 16 residues. Germline V gene sequence: CDR1 LNHDA, CDR2 SQIVND (reference sequence). V was clipped by 3 bases and J by 0 bases, with 9 bases between them. The DNA of the CDR3 is TGTGCCAGTAGTATGGCCCAGCACTCTGGGGCCAACGTCCTGACTTTC. Encoded protein: CASSMAQHSGANVLTF.

This clonotype was seen ten or more times. J is TRBJ2-3 and V is TRBV5-1, with 11 bases aligning to TRBD2. CDR3 length: 19 residues. Germline V gene sequence: CDR1 SGHRS, CDR2 YFSETQ. With V trimmed by 0 bases and J by 3 bases, 12 bases remained unmatched. The CDR3 DNA reads TGCGCCAGCAGCTTGGCCTTAGTAGCGGGAGGGCCTGGAACAGATACGCAGTATTTT. Translation gives CASSLALVAGGPGTDTQYF.

This clonotype was found a few times. The chain combines TRBV2 with TRBJ2-2, with 8 bases aligning to TRBD2. Germline loops: CDR1 SNHLY, CDR2 FYNNEI. V gave up 3 bases and J gave up 6 bases; unmatched junction bases: 3. The CDR3 loop spans 14 amino acids. The CDR3 bases are TGTGCCAGCAGTGACTTCGGGGGGGCCGGGGAGCTGTTTTTT. Protein sequence: CASSDFGGAGELFF.

As for this clonotype: One end of the junction is discordant with germline, which a read error may explain. V gene TRBV27 combines with J gene TRBJ2-7, with D maybe TRBD2 (6 bases). The CDR3 consists of 13 residues. CDR1 MNHEY and CDR2 SMNVEV come from the germline V gene (reference sequence). The CDR3 reads CASSFLGGYEQHF. CDR3 DNA sequence: TGTGCCAGCAGTTTCTTGGGAGGCTACGAGCAGCACTTC.

The V and J genes are TRBV2 and TRBJ2-5; D remains unclear. This CDR3 has 15 amino acids. Trimming cost V 1 base and J 5 bases, with 14 bases left between them. Germline lookup yields CDR1 SNHLY and CDR2 FYNNEI. The CDR3 is CASSEGRAVRETQYF. CDR3 sequence (DNA): TGTGCCAGCAGTGAAGGGCGAGCAGTCCGGGAGACCCAGTACTTC.

This clonotype was detected only a few times. This chain connects TRBV10-3 to TRBJ1-6, with a possible D match to TRBD1 (6 bases). The germline V gene has CDR1 ENHRY and CDR2 SYGVKD. V was clipped by 5 bases and J by 8 bases, with 16 bases between them. This CDR3 has 15 residues. Written as DNA, the CDR3 is TGTGCCATCAGTTCGGTTGGGGGGCGCGATTCACCCCTCCACTTT. Encoded protein: CAISSVGGRDSPLHF.

This clonotype was counted a few times. V usage is TRBV7-2 and J usage is TRBJ2-7; 10 nucleotides match TRBD1. The V gene's germline CDR1 is SGHTA and CDR2 FQGNSA. V trimming: 3 bases; J trimming: 4 bases; junction bases outside the gene matches: 3. The CDR3 runs 14 residues. The CDR3 loop reads CASSLDRGSYEQYF. In DNA, the CDR3 is TGTGCCAGCAGCTTGGACAGGGGGTCGTACGAGCAGTACTTC.

The chain recombines TRBV2 with TRBJ2-1; 7 bases fit TRBD2. Germline V gives CDR1 SNHLY, CDR2 FYNNEI. J was trimmed by 4 bases and V by 1 base; bases with no gene match: 10. The CDR3 loop spans 17 amino acids. CDR3 in DNA: TGTGCCAGCAGTGAAGGTAGCGGGCCCGGGTCGTACAATGAGCAGTTCTTC. Protein product: CASSEGSGPGSYNEQFF.

This clonotype appeared a few times. This chain connects TRBV7-9 to TRBJ2-7, with 7 bases that match TRBD1. CDR1 and CDR2 (germline): SEHNR, FQNEAQ (reference sequence). The CDR3 loop spans 15 amino acids. J gave up 4 bases and V 5 bases, and 11 bases lay outside the gene matches. The CDR3 DNA reads as TGTGCCAGCAGCACTCGGACAGGTAGTGTTTACGAGCAGTACTTC. This encodes CASSTRTGSVYEQYF.

Comment on this clonotype: At one end, the junction sequence differs from germline, possibly due to a read error. The CDR3 spells CASTLGEELFF. CDR3 nucleotides: TGTGCCAGCACCCTGGGTGAAGAACTGTTTTTT. This chain uses TRBV25-1 with TRBJ1-4, with D unclear. This CDR3 is built from 11 residues. CDR1 and CDR2 from the germline V gene are MGHDK and SYGVNS.

The genes are TRBV7-9 and TRBJ2-7; 9 positions agree with TRBD1. The CDR3 is 15 amino acids. The germline gives CDR1 SEHNR, CDR2 FQNEAQ (reference sequence). Trimming removed 5 bases from V and 4 bases from J; junction bases left unmatched: 9. This CDR3 is CASSRGKTGGYEQYF. The CDR3 DNA follows: TGTGCCAGCAGCCGAGGGAAGACAGGGGGGTACGAGCAGTACTTC.

This chain uses TRBV19 with TRBJ2-3, with 9 bases matching TRBD2. V shed 1 base, J shed 6 bases, and the junction held 11 bases outside the gene matches. Germline V lookup: CDR1 LNHDA, CDR2 SQIVND (reference sequence). CDR3 size: 17 residues. The CDR3 DNA reads TGTGCCAGTAGTATAGGCACTAGCGGGTTATTCGCGGATACGCAGTATTTT. It codes for CASSIGTSGLFADTQYF.

In this sample, this clonotype turned up once. The rearrangement joins TRBV9 to TRBJ2-7, with 9 bases aligning to TRBD1. The CDR3 runs to 16 residues. From germline, CDR1 is SGDLS and CDR2 YYNGEE. The V and J ends lost 0 bases and 3 bases, in that order; junction bases with no gene match: 7. This chain's CDR3 is CASSVDLGQGIYEQYF. CDR3 in DNA: TGTGCCAGCAGCGTAGACCTGGGACAGGGCATCTACGAGCAGTACTTC.